Listed here are 30 T cell receptor beta chains from one sample, sequenced in a study of Graves' ophthalmopathy and Graves' hyperthyroidism (dated by TCRdb to the late 2010s). Sequenced using an Illumina HiSeq 2000. TCR beta CDR3 regions were amplified from RNA transcripts for repertoire sequencing. The first round was an RT-PCR using HTBI primers with the Qiagen OneStep RT-PCR kit, and this first round was followed by a second-round multiplex PCR, then size selection and purification. TCRdb reanalyzed the raw reads on its own, using fastp at Q25 for trimming and MiXCR for clone calling, and kept in-frame beta chains. CDR3 protein sequences are deduplicated, and each keeps its most common genes and DNA. Present in this sample are 1 million to 1.3 million distinct CDR3 sequences, less than 45% of which were seen just once. Approximately 12% of the sample comes from the top ten. Sequencing was performed on peripheral blood or thyroid tissue (not recorded which). The receptors here all came from an adult man with Graves' hyperthyroidism.

This chain links TRBV5-8 with TRBJ2-2, with D maybe TRBD2 (5 bases). Per the germline V gene, CDR1 is SGHTS and CDR2 is YDEGEE. V was cut by 6 bases and J by 5 bases, with 14 bases left in between. This CDR3 contains 14 residues. The CDR3 DNA is TGTGCCAGCAAATTTGGGGAGTTAACCGGGGAGCTGTTTTTT. Its protein product is CASKFGELTGELFF.

A note on this clonotype: With a much larger clone just one base away, this may be a read error. V and J are TRBV7-9 and TRBJ1-4; weak D call: TRBD1 (6 bases). The germline CDR1 and CDR2 sequences are SEHNR and FQNEAQ (reference sequence). The CDR3 has 14 residues. CDR3 nucleotide sequence: TGTGCCAGCAGCGTTCAGGGGTCGGATGAAAAACTGCTTTTT. Its protein is CASSVQGSDEKLLF. The complete variable domain, with remaining parts taken from reference TRBV7-9 and TRBJ1-4, reads DTGVSQNPRHKITKRGQNVTFRCDPISEHNRLYWYRQTLGQGPEFLTYFQNEAQLEKSRLLSDRFSAERPKGSFSTLEIQRTEQGDSAMYLCASSVQGSDEKLLFGSGTQLSVL.

The V and J genes are TRBV7-9 and TRBJ2-2; 9 nucleotides line up with TRBD1. Germline V lookup: CDR1 SEHNR, CDR2 FQNEAQ (reference sequence). The CDR3 totals 15 residues. V shed 6 bases, J shed 3 bases, and the junction held 5 bases outside the gene matches. The CDR3 DNA reads TGTGCCAGCAGACGCCGACAGGGGGACACCGGGGAGCTGTTTTTT. As protein: CASRRRQGDTGELFF.

This clonotype was picked up a small number of times. The V gene is TRBV19, the J gene TRBJ1-1; perhaps TRBD1 as D (5 bases). Trimming cost V 3 bases and J 5 bases, with 10 bases left between them. CDR1 and CDR2 (germline): LNHDA, SQIVND (reference sequence). CDR3 size: 13 residues. The CDR3 spells CASSIREETEAFF. DNA of the CDR3: TGTGCCAGTAGTATCAGGGAAGAGACTGAAGCTTTCTTT.

In this sample, this clonotype turned up many times. The rearrangement links TRBV24-1 to TRBJ2-2; 9 positions agree with TRBD1. CDR3 length: 19 amino acids. Looked up from germline, CDR1 is KGHDR and CDR2 is SFDVKD. Trimming took 2 bases from V and 0 from J; bases not matched to a gene: 9. Here the CDR3 reads CATSDSSTGGPTNTGELFF. CDR3 coding DNA: TGTGCCACCAGTGATTCCAGTACAGGGGGCCCGACGAACACCGGGGAGCTGTTTTTT.

The sample holds many counts of this clonotype. J is TRBJ1-6 and V is TRBV6-4, with D possibly matching TRBD1 (5 bases). In germline, CDR1 is MRHNA, CDR2 SNTAGT. Trimming left V 0 bases short and J 10 bases short, with 13 bases between. The length of the CDR3 is 15 residues. CDR3 sequence (DNA): TGTGCCAGCAGTGACTCGGACAAGACTACATCACCCCTCCACTTT. It translates to CASSDSDKTTSPLHF.

This clonotype was picked up many times. This chain connects TRBV6-6 to TRBJ1-2, with D unclear. This CDR3 comprises 14 residues. Germline CDR1 reads MNHNY; CDR2 reads SVGAGI (reference sequence). Trimming cost V 6 bases and J 1 base, with 12 bases left between them. CDR3 amino acids: CASRLGPINYGYTF. CDR3 in DNA: TGTGCCAGCAGACTCGGCCCCATTAACTATGGCTACACCTTC.

The chain has TRBV7-2 and TRBJ2-1; D not resolved. The last part of the DNA fits TRBJ2-7 better; the J call may be wrong. Looked up from germline, CDR1 is SGHTA and CDR2 is FQGNSA. The CDR3 totals 12 residues. The CDR3 spells CASSFTTNEQYF. In nucleotides, the CDR3 is TGTGCCAGCAGCTTCACAACCAATGAGCAGTACTTC.

Many counts were recorded for this clonotype. The rearrangement uses TRBV5-1 and TRBJ1-2; D uncertain. Germline assignment: CDR1 SGHRS and CDR2 YFSETQ. Trimming took 0 bases from V and 8 from J, leaving 11 bases between them. The CDR3 is made up of 13 amino acids. CDR3 in DNA: TGCGCCAGCAGCTTGGCCCAAATCGAAGGCTACACCTTC. It codes for CASSLAQIEGYTF. The whole variable domain, filled in from reference TRBV5-1 and TRBJ1-2, reads KAGVTQTPRYLIKTRGQQVTLSCSPISGHRSVSWYQQTPGQGLQFLFEYFSETQRNKGNFPGRFSGRQFSNSRSEMNVSTLELGDSALYLCASSLAQIEGYTFGSGTRLTVV.

Concerning this clonotype itself: The junction shows a germline mismatch at one end, possibly a read error. CDR3 sequence: CASSQETSGAVHEQYF. CDR3 bases: TGCGCCAGCAGCCAAGAGACTAGCGGGGCTGTCCACGAGCAGTACTTC. J is TRBJ2-7 and V is TRBV7-9; TRBD2 agrees at 11 bases. The CDR3 extends over 16 amino acids. The germline V gene encodes CDR1 SEHNR and CDR2 FQNEAQ (reference sequence).

The sample holds a few counts of this clonotype. The chain couples TRBV30 to TRBJ1-2; unclear D gene. The germline V gene encodes CDR1 GTSNPN and CDR2 SVGIG (reference sequence). Deletions cut 4 bases from V and 4 bases from J, with 7 bases between. The CDR3 has 11 amino acids. This chain's CDR3 is CAWMESYGYTF. In DNA form, the CDR3 reads TGTGCCTGGATGGAGTCCTATGGCTACACCTTC.

The chain links TRBV20-1 to TRBJ1-5, with TRBD1 identical over 10 bases. This CDR3 comprises 13 residues. Germline V CDR1 and CDR2: DFQATT, SNEGSKA (reference sequence). The J segment lost 6 bases and the V segment lost 4 bases, leaving 3 bases of the junction unmatched. The CDR3 bases are TGCAGTGCTATGGGGACAGGGGTTCAGCCCCAGCATTTT. It encodes CSAMGTGVQPQHF.

This clonotype has ten or more counts. The chain recombines TRBV10-3 with TRBJ1-6; no reliable D call. The CDR3 contains 14 residues. Germline V gives CDR1 ENHRY, CDR2 SYGVKD. Trimming left V 4 bases short and J 7 bases short, with 11 bases between. CDR3 amino acids: CAISGPLRNSPLHF. CDR3 sequence (DNA): TGTGCCATCAGTGGGCCCCTTAGGAATTCACCCCTCCACTTT.

V and J are TRBV7-9 and TRBJ2-7; TRBD1 agrees at 7 bases. The CDR3 runs 17 residues. J gave up 8 bases and V 1 base, and 17 bases lay outside the gene matches. Germline V gene data show CDR1 as SEHNR and CDR2 as FQNEAQ (reference sequence). The CDR3 loop is CASSLGAGGSNQPQQYF. In DNA, the CDR3 is TGTGCCAGCAGCTTAGGGGCAGGGGGAAGCAATCAGCCCCAGCAGTACTTC.

This clonotype was counted ten times or more. The V and J genes are TRBV10-3 and TRBJ2-5; D call uncertain. The germline CDR1 and CDR2 sequences are ENHRY and SYGVKD. V was shortened by 4 bases and J by 3 bases, with 18 bases between the two germline ends. There are 16 residues in the CDR3. The CDR3, as DNA: TGTGCCATCAGTGTTATAGGTTGGAAAACAAAAGAGACCCAGTACTTC. Amino acids: CAISVIGWKTKETQYF.

This clonotype turned up a few times. The rearrangement links TRBV18 to TRBJ1-6; the match to TRBD1 covers 7 bases. V shed 5 bases and J 7 bases; nucleotides not matched to a gene: 5. This CDR3 spans 14 amino acids. CDR1 and CDR2 from the germline V gene are KGHSH and LQKENI. The CDR3 reads CASSEAQGNSPLHF. In nucleotides, the CDR3 is TGTGCCAGCTCAGAGGCACAGGGGAATTCACCCCTCCACTTT.

This chain connects TRBV10-3 to TRBJ2-7, with 10 bases matching TRBD1. V dropped 4 bases and J dropped 9; count of bases not matched to a gene: 3. CDR3 length: 12 residues. Germline CDR1 ENHRY, CDR2 SYGVKD. The DNA for the CDR3 is TGTGCCATCAGTGGGGACAGGGGACGGCAGTACTTC. The encoded protein is CAISGDRGRQYF.

This clonotype was seen a few times. J is TRBJ1-4 and V is TRBV11-2; 8 nucleotides match TRBD1. The germline V gene has CDR1 SGHAT and CDR2 FQNNGV. This CDR3 has 15 residues. The V and J ends lost 0 bases and 6 bases, in that order; junction bases with no gene match: 3. In DNA, the CDR3 is TGTGCCAGCAGCTTAGATGACAGGGGTTATGAAAAACTGTTTTTT. This translates into CASSLDDRGYEKLFF.

This clonotype was picked up many times. The chain combines TRBV6-2 or TRBV6-3 with TRBJ1-6; 8 bases are a match to TRBD1. J was trimmed by 10 bases and V by 2 bases; bases with no gene match: 7. The germline gives CDR1 MNHEY, CDR2 SVGEGT. This CDR3 spans 15 amino acids. The DNA of the CDR3 is TGTGCCAGCAGTTACGCGAACAGGGGGGGCTCACCCCTCCACTTT. Encoded protein: CASSYANRGGSPLHF.

Points on this clonotype: A much bigger clone sits one base away, suggesting this may be a read error. The rearrangement joins TRBV6-6 to TRBJ1-5; D might be TRBD1 (6 bases). This CDR3 has 14 residues. V was shortened by 2 bases and J by 3 bases, with 8 bases between the two germline ends. In germline, CDR1 is MNHNY, CDR2 SVGAGI (reference sequence). The CDR3 region is CASSYGQHNQPQHF. CDR3 bases: TGTGCCAGCAGTTACGGACAGCACAATCAGCCCCAGCATTTT.

This clonotype was seen a few times. The genes are TRBV4-3 and TRBJ1-5; D uncertain. The germline CDR1 and CDR2 sequences are LGHNA and YSLEER. The CDR3 is 14 amino acids. V was trimmed by 0 bases and J by 7 bases, leaving 10 bases between them. The CDR3 is CASSQEQSGQPQHF. For the CDR3, the DNA is TGCGCCAGCAGCCAAGAACAAAGCGGCCAGCCCCAGCATTTT.

On this clonotype itself: At one end, the junction sequence differs from germline, possibly due to a read error. CDR3 residues: CATTGLAGRMSSYEQYF. For the CDR3, the DNA is TGTGCCACCACGGGACTAGCGGGAAGGATGAGCTCCTACGAGCAGTACTTC. This chain joins TRBV10-2 and TRBJ2-7; 13 bases are a match to TRBD2. This CDR3 is built from 17 residues. Germline V CDR1 and CDR2: WSHSY, SAAADI.

Comments on this clonotype: The junction differs from germline at one of its ends, possibly a read error. The chain uses TRBV15 and TRBJ1-2; 9 nucleotides line up with TRBD1. This CDR3 comprises 12 residues. The germline V gene encodes CDR1 LNHNV and CDR2 YYDKDF (reference sequence). CDR3 DNA sequence: TGTGCCACCGAGAGGGACAGGGTTGGCTCCACCTTC. Translated: CATERDRVGSTF.

The chain employs TRBV9 and TRBJ1-4; 10 positions agree with TRBD1. Trimming took 0 bases from V and 8 from J; bases not matched to a gene: 7. In germline, CDR1 is SGDLS, CDR2 YYNGEE. CDR3 length: 16 residues. The chain's CDR3 is CASSVGGQGNGEKLFF. The DNA for the CDR3 is TGTGCCAGCAGCGTAGGGGGACAGGGGAATGGAGAAAAACTGTTTTTT.

V and J are TRBV4-3 and TRBJ1-1; D remains unclear. Germline CDR1 and CDR2: LGHNA and YSLEER. The CDR3 has 13 amino acids. With 1 base removed from V and 12 bases from J, the gap between germline ends came to 15 bases. In DNA form, the CDR3 reads TGCGCCAGCAGCCAAGGGATCACGGAAGAAACTTTCTTT. Protein sequence: CASSQGITEETFF.

Only one count was recorded for this clonotype. The chain carries TRBV4-2 and TRBJ1-1, with 7 bases fitting TRBD1. This CDR3 spans 15 amino acids. The junction had 4 bases not matched to a gene; V was cut back by 0 bases and J by 3 bases. Germline assignment: CDR1 LGHNA and CDR2 YNFKEQ. In DNA, the CDR3 is TGTGCCAGCAGCCAAGAGAAGGGGGCCTACACTGAAGCTTTCTTT. It is translated as CASSQEKGAYTEAFF.

A note on this clonotype: One end of the junction fails to match germline, which may point to a read error. The chain couples TRBV12-3 or TRBV12-4 to TRBJ1-1; 9 bases are a match to TRBD1. This CDR3 contains 13 residues. CDR3: CASSPQPGTGTNF. In nucleotides, the CDR3 is TGTGCCAGCAGTCCCCAACCCGGGACAGGGACTAATTTT.

About this clonotype: This is likely a read error, given that the CDR3 carries no conserved phenylalanine or tryptophan at its end. The V and J genes are TRBV6-1 and TRBJ2-6; 9 bases line up with TRBD1. Trimming took 6 bases from V and 0 from J; bases not matched to a gene: 9. This CDR3 region has 18 residues. Germline V gene sequence: CDR1 MNHNS, CDR2 SASEGT. CDR3 amino acids: CASRRSPTGGSGANVLTP. CDR3 bases: TGTGCCAGCAGGCGATCCCCGACAGGGGGCTCTGGGGCCAACGTCCTGACTCCA.

Notes on this clonotype: Given the absence of the conserved phenylalanine or tryptophan at the CDR3 end, a read error is likely. The rearrangement joins TRBV7-2 to TRBJ2-7; D is perhaps TRBD1 (6 bases). The CDR3 is 13 residues long. Germline V gives CDR1 SGHTA, CDR2 FQGNSA. In DNA, the CDR3 is TGCGCCAGCAGCTTGGACAGTTCCTACGAGCAGTACTCC. Translation gives CASSLDSSYEQYS.

This chain uses TRBV6-5 with TRBJ1-6; tentative D call: TRBD1 (5 bases). The CDR3 is 14 residues long. V shed 6 bases and J shed 11 bases, with 17 bases lying between them. CDR1 and CDR2 (germline): MNHEY, SVGAGI. The CDR3 loop is CASRQGPIWAPLHF. CDR3 nucleotides: TGTGCCAGCAGGCAGGGACCCATCTGGGCACCCCTCCACTTT.